Listed here are 32 T cell receptor beta chains from one sample, sequenced in a study of beta chain features in type 1 diabetes. The study reverse transcribed the entire isolated RNA, so it sequenced expressed TCRB transcripts. Only in-frame clones appear in the TCRdb table, and some are missing; sequencing was by immunoSEQ multiplex PCR. The sample has approximately 400,000 clones, less than 15% seen once. Sequencing was performed on naive CD4+ T cells from blood. The receptors stem from a woman under 30 in good health.

The CDR3 sequence is CAWRRQGVEKLFF. CDR3 nucleotides: TGTGCCTGGAGGCGACAGGGCGTTGAAAAACTGTTTTTT. V usage is TRBV30 and J usage is TRBJ1-4; 7 bases align to TRBD1. With V trimmed by 3 bases and J by 7 bases, 5 bases remained unmatched. CDR1 and CDR2 from the germline V gene are GTSNPN and SVGIG (reference sequence). The CDR3 contains 13 residues. The full variable domain, with the rest looked up from reference TRBV30 and TRBJ1-4, is SQTIHQWPATLVQPVGSPLSLECTVEGTSNPNLYWYRQAAGRGLQLLFYSVGIGQISSEVPQNLSASRPQDRQFILSSKKLLLSDSGFYLCAWRRQGVEKLFFGSGTQLSVL.

There are a few counts of this clone. This chain uses TRBV28 with TRBJ2-1; D is perhaps TRBD1 (5 bases). The CDR3 is 12 residues long. V was pared by 7 bases and J by 7 bases, with 11 bases between. The germline V gene has CDR1 MDHEN and CDR2 SYDVKM. DNA for the CDR3: TGTGCCAGCACGGTGGGGCAAAATGAGCAGTTCTTC. Translated: CASTVGQNEQFF.

This clone has only a few counts. This rearrangement joins TRBV28 to TRBJ1-2; the match to TRBD1 covers 7 bases. From germline, CDR1 is MDHEN and CDR2 SYDVKM. There are 17 residues in the CDR3. V gave up 6 bases and J gave up 1 base; unmatched junction bases: 14. CDR3 loop: CASSMPGLDRNNYGYTF. The CDR3 bases are TGTGCCAGCAGCATGCCCGGGCTGGACAGGAATAACTATGGCTACACCTTC.

V is TRBV9 and J is TRBJ1-5, with D possibly TRBD1 on 5 matching bases. Trimming removed 2 bases from V and 3 bases from J, with 12 bases in between. This CDR3 is 15 amino acids long. The germline V gene encodes CDR1 SGDLS and CDR2 YYNGEE. DNA of the CDR3: TGTGCCAGCAGCGTCGGGACTGGAGACAATCAGCCCCAGCATTTT. It encodes CASSVGTGDNQPQHF. Combining the CDR3 with reference TRBV9 and TRBJ1-5 gives the whole variable domain DSGVTQTPKHLITATGQRVTLRCSPRSGDLSVYWYQQSLDQGLQFLIQYYNGEERAKGNILERFSAQQFPDLHSELNLSSLELGDSALYFCASSVGTGDNQPQHFGDGTRLSIL.

As concerns this clone: Other DNA sequences from this sample encode an identical CDR3 as well. V gene TRBV18 combines with J gene TRBJ2-7; TRBD1 matches 7 bases. The V segment lost 5 bases and the J segment 3 bases; nucleotides outside the gene matches: 4. CDR3 length equals 13 residues. Germline loops: CDR1 KGHSH, CDR2 LQKENI. The CDR3 DNA reads TGTGCCAGCTCAGTCGGGACAGACTACGAGCAGTACTTC. The encoded protein is CASSVGTDYEQYF.

The rearrangement links TRBV28 to TRBJ2-7; unclear D gene. CDR1 is MDHEN and CDR2 is SYDVKM in the germline V gene. The CDR3 totals 14 residues. The V end lost 5 bases, the J end lost 0 bases, and 11 bases lay between the germline ends. The CDR3 protein is CASSTRLVSYEQYF. CDR3 DNA: TGTGCCAGCAGTACACGACTCGTCTCCTACGAGCAGTACTTC.

The rearrangement joins TRBV4-1 to TRBJ2-7, with D perhaps matching TRBD1 (6 bases). The CDR3 totals 14 residues. V was clipped by 4 bases and J by 3 bases, with 13 bases between them. Germline values: CDR1 MGHRA, CDR2 YSYEKL. The CDR3 reads CASSRTQGRYEQYF. CDR3 DNA: TGCGCCAGCAGCCGCACACAGGGCCGCTACGAGCAGTACTTC.

This clone was seen a few times. The V call is TRBV7-9, the J call TRBJ1-2; 9 positions match TRBD1. Germline assignment: CDR1 SEHNR and CDR2 FQNEAQ (reference sequence). The V gene end was trimmed by 7 bases and the J gene end by 6 bases; junction bases not matched to a gene: 12. The CDR3 is made up of 15 amino acids. The CDR3 DNA is TGTGCCAGCACCCTGCAGCGGGACAGGGAGAATGGCTACACCTTC. It encodes CASTLQRDRENGYTF. The whole variable domain, filled in from reference TRBV7-9 and TRBJ1-2, reads DTGVSQNPRHKITKRGQNVTFRCDPISEHNRLYWYRQTLGQGPEFLTYFQNEAQLEKSRLLSDRFSAERPKGSFSTLEIQRTEQGDSAMYLCASTLQRDRENGYTFGSGTRLTVV.

This clone was recorded only once. The rearrangement joins TRBV19 to TRBJ2-3; 8 nucleotides align to TRBD2. The V gene's germline CDR1 is LNHDA and CDR2 SQIVND (reference sequence). The trim removed 5 bases at V and 3 bases at J, leaving 10 bases unmatched. The CDR3 length is 16 residues. The CDR3 sequence is CASSQASGRGTDTQYF. The DNA for the CDR3 is TGTGCCAGTAGTCAAGCAAGCGGGAGAGGTACAGATACGCAGTATTTT.

This clone was counted between two and nine times. The chain joins TRBV2 to TRBJ2-1, with a possible D match to TRBD1 (6 bases). With 5 bases removed from V and 8 bases from J, the gap between germline ends came to 16 bases. This CDR3 has 14 amino acids. Looked up from germline, CDR1 is SNHLY and CDR2 is FYNNEI. The CDR3 is CASSRGGSVDEQFF. The CDR3 DNA reads TGTGCCAGCAGTCGAGGGGGTAGCGTCGATGAGCAGTTCTTC.

The rearrangement links TRBV4-3 to TRBJ2-7, with a possible D match to TRBD2 (6 bases). The germline CDR1 and CDR2 sequences are LGHNA and YSLEER. Trimming removed 3 bases from V and 7 bases from J, with 16 bases in between. The length of the CDR3 is 14 residues. CDR3 sequence (DNA): TGCGCCAGCAGCCAGCTAACTAGCTACAGAGAGCAGTACTTC. Its protein product is CASSQLTSYREQYF.

The table lists this clone with a few counts. This CDR3 is CASSLNRDGYTF. CDR3 in DNA: TGTGCCAGCAGCCTGAACAGGGATGGCTACACCTTC. The gene calls are TRBV7-9 and TRBJ1-2; D might be TRBD1 (6 bases). Per the germline V gene, CDR1 is SEHNR and CDR2 is FQNEAQ (reference sequence). Trimming left V 5 bases short and J 6 bases short, with 10 bases between. The CDR3 has 12 amino acids.

This chain links TRBV30 with TRBJ1-4; 7 bases are shared with TRBD1. CDR1 is GTSNPN and CDR2 is SVGIG in the germline V gene (reference sequence). Losses at the gene ends were 4 bases for V and 8 bases for J; bases not matched to a gene: 10. The CDR3 length is 14 residues. In nucleotides, the CDR3 is TGTGCCTGGATTTCCCGACAGGGAGGAGAAAAACTGTTTTTT. Translating it yields CAWISRQGGEKLFF.

This clone was seen more than once but under ten times. The same CDR3 is also encoded by other DNA sequences in this sample. The chain is built from TRBV25-1 and TRBJ2-6; D is perhaps TRBD2 (6 bases). V lost 2 bases to trimming and J lost 4 bases, with 9 bases between them. There are 15 residues in the CDR3. Germline CDR1 and CDR2: MGHDK and SYGVNS. In DNA, the CDR3 is TGTGCCAGCAGTGAAGCGGGGACCGGGGCCAACGTCCTGACTTTC. Amino acid sequence: CASSEAGTGANVLTF.

This clone was seen a handful of times. V and J are TRBV5-5 and TRBJ2-5; 11 bases align to TRBD2. CDR1 is SGHKS, CDR2 YYEKEE, per germline (reference sequence). The CDR3 totals 16 residues. V was clipped by 4 bases and J by 5 bases; unmatched bases: 10. The CDR3 reads CASSIVAGGPRETQYF. CDR3 bases: TGTGCCAGCAGCATTGTAGCGGGAGGGCCGAGGGAGACCCAGTACTTC.

This clone came up a few times. Here the CDR3 reads CASSVLAGSTDTQYF. CDR3 nucleotide sequence: TGTGCCAGCAGTGTACTAGCGGGAAGCACAGATACGCAGTATTTT. The J gene is TRBJ2-3, the V gene TRBV2; 10 bases line up with TRBD2. This CDR3 is 15 amino acids long. Trimming cost V 4 bases and J 0 bases; bases outside gene matches: 1. Germline CDR1 reads SNHLY; CDR2 reads FYNNEI.

This sequence joins TRBV5-1 and TRBJ2-4, with a possible D match to TRBD2 (7 bases). The ends were cut back, 4 bases at V and 5 bases at J, with 25 bases in the middle. CDR3 size: 18 residues. Per the germline V gene, CDR1 is SGHRS and CDR2 is YFSETQ. CDR3 in DNA: TGCGCCAGCAGCAGCCTAGGGGGGGTTACGTCCCTTGAAAACATTCAGTACTTC. Translating gives CASSSLGGVTSLENIQYF.

This clone was observed a few times. The gene calls are TRBV14 and TRBJ2-3; 11 bases align to TRBD2. Germline assignment: CDR1 SGHDN and CDR2 FVKESK. V was clipped by 7 bases and J by 5 bases; unmatched bases: 5. CDR3 length: 14 amino acids. The CDR3 sequence is CASNLAGGRDTQYF. In DNA, the CDR3 is TGTGCCAGCAATCTAGCGGGAGGAAGAGATACGCAGTATTTT.

This clone was seen only a few times. The chain has TRBV2 and TRBJ1-1, with D tentatively TRBD1 (5 bases). Germline V lookup: CDR1 SNHLY, CDR2 FYNNEI. V was trimmed by 6 bases and J by 1 base, leaving 12 bases between them. The CDR3 consists of 14 residues. The CDR3 DNA follows: TGTGCCAGCAGGCCGACAGCTCCGAACACTGAAGCTTTCTTT. This encodes CASRPTAPNTEAFF.

This clone was counted only a few times. The chain combines TRBV19 with TRBJ2-5, with TRBD1 matching over 8 bases. V trimming: 3 bases; J trimming: 5 bases; junction bases outside the gene matches: 2. CDR1 and CDR2 from the germline V gene are LNHDA and SQIVND (reference sequence). The CDR3 contains 13 residues. CDR3 sequence reads: CASSIQGAETQYF. Written as DNA, the CDR3 is TGTGCCAGTAGTATCCAGGGGGCTGAGACCCAGTACTTC. Filled out from reference TRBV19 and TRBJ2-5, the complete variable domain reads DGGITQSPKYLFRKEGQNVTLSCEQNLNHDAMYWYRQDPGQGLRLIYYSQIVNDFQKGDIAEGYSVSREKKESFPLTVTSAQKNPTAFYLCASSIQGAETQYFGPGTRLLVL.

The chain joins TRBV9 to TRBJ2-1, with TRBD2 identical over 9 bases. The CDR3 sequence is 16 residues long. V dropped 3 bases and J dropped 3; count of bases not matched to a gene: 7. CDR1 and CDR2 (germline): SGDLS, YYNGEE. The CDR3 spells CASSETSGSFYNEQFF. CDR3 nucleotide sequence: TGTGCCAGCAGCGAAACTAGCGGGTCTTTCTACAATGAGCAGTTCTTC.

This clone showed up just a few times. This chain links TRBV27 with TRBJ2-1; D possibly corresponds to TRBD2 (5 bases). Trimming left V 6 bases short and J 5 bases short, with 17 bases between. The V gene's germline CDR1 is MNHEY and CDR2 SMNVEV (reference sequence). This CDR3 contains 15 residues. The CDR3 DNA reads TGTGCCAGCAGGATCTTAGTAGCCGGGAACAATGAGCAGTTCTTC. Protein: CASRILVAGNNEQFF.

This clone appeared a few times. CDR3 nucleotides: TGTGCCAGCAGTAAAAGCGGGAGGGACACCGGGGAGCTGTTTTTT. Its protein is CASSKSGRDTGELFF. The gene calls are TRBV6-1 and TRBJ2-2; 10 nucleotides match TRBD2. From germline, CDR1 is MNHNS and CDR2 SASEGT. The CDR3 has 15 amino acids. V shed 5 bases, J shed 3 bases, and the junction held 3 bases outside the gene matches.

This clone was observed a handful of times. V is TRBV5-1 and J is TRBJ1-1, with D unclear. V lost 0 bases to trimming and J lost 1 base, with 7 bases between them. This CDR3 has 14 residues. CDR1 is SGHRS and CDR2 is YFSETQ in the germline V gene. CDR3: CASSLDVRNTEAFF. DNA for the CDR3: TGCGCCAGCAGCTTGGATGTCCGGAACACTGAAGCTTTCTTT.

This clone was counted only a few times. V usage is TRBV11-2 and J usage is TRBJ2-1, with 8 bases matching TRBD2. Losses at the gene ends were 6 bases for V and 5 bases for J; bases not matched to a gene: 9. Germline lookup yields CDR1 SGHAT and CDR2 FQNNGV. This CDR3 region has 15 residues. The CDR3 is CASRTQRERDNEQFF. DNA of the CDR3: TGTGCCAGCAGGACCCAGCGGGAGCGCGACAATGAGCAGTTCTTC.

The rearrangement links TRBV2 to TRBJ2-5, with D hard to call. V lost 6 bases to trimming and J lost 5 bases, with 10 bases between them. The CDR3 consists of 12 residues. CDR1 SNHLY and CDR2 FYNNEI come from the germline V gene. In DNA form, the CDR3 reads TGTGCCAGCAGCAACACGAAGGAGACCCAGTACTTC. It translates to CASSNTKETQYF.

This clone was seen a few times. The rearrangement uses TRBV27 and TRBJ2-3; 12 bases align to TRBD2. CDR3 length equals 15 residues. Trimming at V came to 6 bases and at J to 6 bases, leaving 7 bases not matched to a gene. Germline CDR1 reads MNHEY; CDR2 reads SMNVEV (reference sequence). In DNA form, the CDR3 reads TGTGCCAGCAGACCTAGCGGGAGGGCCATGGATACGCAGTATTTT. Amino acid sequence: CASRPSGRAMDTQYF.

This clone came up a few times. The V and J genes are TRBV28 and TRBJ2-1; a weak D match, TRBD1 (6 bases). The CDR3 spans 13 residues. The ends were cut back, 5 bases at V and 8 bases at J, with 13 bases in the middle. Per germline, CDR1 MDHEN and CDR2 SYDVKM. CDR3 coding DNA: TGTGCCAGCAGTGGTACAGGGTTGCATGAGCAGTTCTTC. It is translated as CASSGTGLHEQFF.

This clone was picked up a small number of times. The chain employs TRBV2 and TRBJ2-2, with 8 bases fitting TRBD2. The V and J ends lost 6 bases and 2 bases, in that order; junction bases with no gene match: 5. The germline CDR1 and CDR2 sequences are SNHLY and FYNNEI. CDR3 length equals 15 residues. The CDR3: CASREIAGNTGELFF. The CDR3 nucleotides are TGTGCCAGCAGGGAAATAGCGGGAAACACCGGGGAGCTGTTTTTT.

Points on this clone: Other DNA sequences from this sample encode an identical CDR3 as well. Here the CDR3 DNA reads TGTGCCAGCAGTTTATGGCGGACTGAAGCTTTCTTT. It yields the protein CASSLWRTEAFF. V is TRBV28 and J is TRBJ1-1, with D unresolved. Per the germline V gene, CDR1 is MDHEN and CDR2 is SYDVKM. With 0 bases removed from V and 5 bases from J, the gap between germline ends came to 4 bases. This CDR3 contains 12 residues.

This chain's CDR3 is CASSLSGGPQHF. CDR3 DNA: TGTGCCAGCAGTTTATCCGGAGGGCCCCAGCATTTT. The rearrangement links TRBV28 to TRBJ1-5; no clear D gene. V lost 1 base to trimming and J lost 9 bases, with 7 bases between them. Germline CDR1 MDHEN, CDR2 SYDVKM. The CDR3 spans 12 residues.

The chain carries TRBV7-6 and TRBJ1-5; no firm D call. V dropped 3 bases and J dropped 6 bases, with 12 bases sitting between them. The V gene's germline CDR1 is SGHVS and CDR2 FNYEAQ. The CDR3 runs 14 residues. In DNA, the CDR3 is TGTGCCAGCAGCTTTAATGAGGGTGGTCAGCCCCAGCATTTT. Amino acids: CASSFNEGGQPQHF.